This T cell receptor beta chain appears in the sequencing data of a study of vaccination and CD4 T cells after COVID-19. The wider study: Across the group, participants received two doses of either BNT162b2 or mRNA-1273 vaccine.

A note on this clonotype: What it recognizes is unknown.

Germline CDR1 and CDR2: WNHNN and SYGVQD (reference sequence). Trimming removed 2 bases from V and 0 bases from J; junction bases left unmatched: 3. This CDR3 has 16 residues. Treatment indicated: approximately nine-day PBMC culture with coronavirus spike peptide pools or control peptides (ViraFEST assay). Once peptide pools had expanded antigen-specific T cells, ViraFEST sequenced TCRs. Positive PCR dates covered March to December 2020, before US Alpha, Beta and Delta variants. About 1.9 million PBMCs went into each well for culture with about 10 IU/ml IL-2 and 10 ug/ml peptide pools. Sequence data for DNA of cultured CD4+ T cells were generated by the Oncomine TCR Beta short-read assay. TCRdb re-analysed the PCR reads in MiXCR, keeping a single row per CDR3 protein. This sample yields 6,500 to 10,000 distinct CDR3 sequences, of which around 72% are seen a single time; 25% to 40% belongs to the top ten.

Source material: CD4+ T cells from blood, cultured in vitro. The TCR originated in a human donor who had recovered from COVID-19. The V and J genes are TRBV10-1 and TRBJ2-5; TRBD2 agrees at 10 bases. CDR3 amino acids: CASSEKLAGYQETQYF. The CDR3 DNA sequence: TGCGCCAGCAGTGAGAAACTAGCGGGGTACCAAGAGACCCAGTACTTC.